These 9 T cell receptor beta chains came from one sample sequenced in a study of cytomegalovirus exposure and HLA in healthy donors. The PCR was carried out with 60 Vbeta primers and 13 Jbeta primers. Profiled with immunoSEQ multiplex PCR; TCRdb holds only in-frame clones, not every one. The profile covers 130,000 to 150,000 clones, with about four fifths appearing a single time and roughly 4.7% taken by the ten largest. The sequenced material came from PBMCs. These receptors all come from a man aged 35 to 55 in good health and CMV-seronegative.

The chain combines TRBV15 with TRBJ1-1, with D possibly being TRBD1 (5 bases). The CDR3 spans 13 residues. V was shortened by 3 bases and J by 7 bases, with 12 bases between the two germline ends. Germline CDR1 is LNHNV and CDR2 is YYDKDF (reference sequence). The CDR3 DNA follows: TGTGCCACCAGCAGCTCTTCCCAGGGTGAAGCTTTCTTT. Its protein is CATSSSSQGEAFF.

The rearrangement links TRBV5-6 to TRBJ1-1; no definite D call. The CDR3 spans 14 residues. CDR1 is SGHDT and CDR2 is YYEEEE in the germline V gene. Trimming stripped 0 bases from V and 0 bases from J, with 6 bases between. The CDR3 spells CASSLAQLNTEAFF. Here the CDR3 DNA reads TGTGCCAGCAGCTTGGCACAGTTGAACACTGAAGCTTTCTTT.

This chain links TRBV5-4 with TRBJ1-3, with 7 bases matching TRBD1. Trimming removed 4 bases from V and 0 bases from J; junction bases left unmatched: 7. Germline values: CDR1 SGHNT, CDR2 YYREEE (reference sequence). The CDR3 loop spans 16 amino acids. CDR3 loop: CASSPGQAISGNTIYF. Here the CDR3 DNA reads TGTGCCAGCAGCCCTGGACAGGCCATCTCTGGAAACACCATATATTTT.

The CDR3 sequence is CASSQDQGLGGANVLTF. The CDR3 DNA reads as TGCGCCAGCAGCCAAGATCAGGGTTTGGGTGGGGCCAACGTCCTGACTTTC. The chain links TRBV4-3 to TRBJ2-6; TRBD1 is a possible D gene (5 bases). V was shortened by 0 bases and J by 3 bases, with 12 bases between the two germline ends. Germline loops: CDR1 LGHNA, CDR2 YSLEER. The length of the CDR3 is 17 residues.

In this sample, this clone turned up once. CDR3 DNA sequence: TGCGCCAGCAGCATACAGGGGGCGATCGACGAGCAGTACTTC. Translation gives CASSIQGAIDEQYF. The chain is built from TRBV5-1 and TRBJ2-7; 9 bases agree with TRBD1. The CDR3 consists of 14 residues. Germline-derived CDR1 and CDR2 are SGHRS and YFSETQ. V lost 4 bases and J lost 5; bases outside the gene matches: 7.

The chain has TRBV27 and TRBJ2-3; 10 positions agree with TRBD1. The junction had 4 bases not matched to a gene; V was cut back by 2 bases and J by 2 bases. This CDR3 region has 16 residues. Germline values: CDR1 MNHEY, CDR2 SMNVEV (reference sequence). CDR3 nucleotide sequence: TGTGCCAGCAGTTTAAGGGACAGGGGCTTCACAGATACGCAGTATTTT. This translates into CASSLRDRGFTDTQYF.

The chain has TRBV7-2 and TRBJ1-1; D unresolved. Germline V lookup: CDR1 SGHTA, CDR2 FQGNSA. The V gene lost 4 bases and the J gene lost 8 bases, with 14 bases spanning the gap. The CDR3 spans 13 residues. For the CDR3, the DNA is TGTGCCAGCAGCTATGCTTCTGAGAGGGAAGCTTTCTTT. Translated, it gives CASSYASEREAFF.

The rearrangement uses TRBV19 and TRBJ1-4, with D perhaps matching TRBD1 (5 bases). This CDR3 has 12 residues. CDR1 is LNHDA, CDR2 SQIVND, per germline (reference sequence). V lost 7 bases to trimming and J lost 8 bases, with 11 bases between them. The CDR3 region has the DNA TGTGCCAGTAAAGCAGGGATAGAAAAACTGTTTTTT. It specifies CASKAGIEKLFF.

CDR3 sequence reads: CASSPSNYGYTF. The DNA of the CDR3 is TGTGCCAGCAGTCCCTCTAACTATGGCTACACCTTC. This chain connects TRBV28 to TRBJ1-2; D is unclear. Germline V gene data show CDR1 as MDHEN and CDR2 as SYDVKM. This CDR3 contains 12 residues. Deletions cut 5 bases from V and 0 bases from J, with 4 bases between.